The 27 T cell receptor beta chains in this list originate from one sample, sequenced in a study of T cell responses to AZD1222 COVID-19 vaccine. Data came from immunoSEQ multiplex PCR; TCRdb stores just in-frame clones and leaves some out. The sample consists of over 70,000 clones, 88% of them appearing once. Here the sequenced sample was peripheral blood, taken on day 0 of MenACWY control vaccination. The receptors originated from an adult in good health.

The V and J genes are TRBV6-5 and TRBJ1-2; D might be TRBD1 (5 bases). The CDR3 spans 12 residues. Trimming took 6 bases from V and 7 from J, leaving 12 bases between them. Germline loops: CDR1 MNHEY, CDR2 SVGAGI. CDR3 region: CASRPSQGGYTF. The CDR3 nucleotides read TGTGCCAGCAGACCCTCCCAGGGTGGCTACACCTTC.

The J gene is TRBJ2-5, the V gene TRBV24-1; possibly TRBD2 for D (5 bases). This CDR3 comprises 15 residues. Trimming shortened V by 0 bases and J by 0 bases, and 7 bases separated the two germline ends. Looked up from germline, CDR1 is KGHDR and CDR2 is SFDVKD. The DNA of the CDR3 is TGTGCCACCAGTGATTTGGAGGGAGACCAAGAGACCCAGTACTTC. Its translation: CATSDLEGDQETQYF.

This chain uses TRBV30 with TRBJ2-1; the match to TRBD1 covers 8 bases. Germline lookup yields CDR1 GTSNPN and CDR2 SVGIG (reference sequence). Unmatched junction bases numbered 12, after V lost 2 bases and J lost 9 bases. This CDR3 has 15 amino acids. The CDR3 coding sequence is TGTGCCTGGAGTAGGAGACCCCAGGGGGCGAGTGAGCAGTTCTTC. Its translation: CAWSRRPQGASEQFF.

The chain has TRBV5-1 and TRBJ2-3; D unclear. Germline CDR1 is SGHRS and CDR2 is YFSETQ. The germline V and J ends were trimmed by 0 bases and 0 bases, with 5 bases remaining between them. The CDR3 totals 14 residues. Here the CDR3 DNA reads TGCGCCAGCAGCTTGGACCCTAGCACAGATACGCAGTATTTT. Its protein product is CASSLDPSTDTQYF.

The gene calls are TRBV6-2 or TRBV6-3 and TRBJ2-7; D is perhaps TRBD1 (6 bases). The V gene lost 2 bases and the J gene lost 3 bases, with 11 bases spanning the gap. CDR3 length equals 14 residues. Germline assignment: CDR1 MNHEY and CDR2 SVGEGT. The CDR3 DNA is TGTGCCAGCAGTTACCGGGACACCGGCTACGAGCAGTACTTC. Protein sequence: CASSYRDTGYEQYF.

This rearrangement joins TRBV27 to TRBJ1-5; unclear D gene. This CDR3 spans 16 amino acids. Germline CDR1 reads MNHEY; CDR2 reads SMNVEV (reference sequence). Trimming removed 5 bases from V and 2 bases from J, with 16 bases in between. CDR3 nucleotides: TGTGCCAGCAGTGTCGACGTTTTCCAAGGCAATCAGCCCCAGCATTTT. As protein: CASSVDVFQGNQPQHF.

The chain couples TRBV5-8 to TRBJ2-6; TRBD1 is a possible D gene (8 bases). The V end was cut by 2 bases, the J end by 4 bases, with 19 bases between. The CDR3 runs to 18 residues. CDR1 SGHTS and CDR2 YDEGEE come from the germline V gene. CDR3 loop: CASSFGQGGRVGANVLTF. CDR3 sequence (DNA): TGTGCCAGCAGCTTCGGACAGGGAGGGCGTGTGGGGGCCAACGTCCTGACTTTC.

The J gene is TRBJ1-1, the V gene TRBV6-1; D is ambiguous. The CDR3 runs to 13 residues. Germline V gives CDR1 MNHNS, CDR2 SASEGT. V shed 2 bases and J shed 2 bases, with 6 bases lying between them. CDR3 sequence reads: CASSELGNTEAFF. CDR3 nucleotide sequence: TGTGCCAGCAGTGAATTGGGAAACACTGAAGCTTTCTTT.

This rearrangement joins TRBV5-1 to TRBJ2-3; maybe TRBD2 (5 bases). With 5 bases removed from V and 4 bases from J, the gap between germline ends came to 11 bases. This CDR3 contains 13 residues. In germline, CDR1 is SGHRS, CDR2 YFSETQ. This chain's CDR3 is CASSSGGSDTQYF. The CDR3 DNA is TGCGCCAGCAGTTCAGGAGGATCAGATACGCAGTATTTT. The full variable domain, with the rest looked up from reference TRBV5-1 and TRBJ2-3, is KAGVTQTPRYLIKTRGQQVTLSCSPISGHRSVSWYQQTPGQGLQFLFEYFSETQRNKGNFPGRFSGRQFSNSRSEMNVSTLELGDSALYLCASSSGGSDTQYFGPGTRLTVL.

V gene TRBV3-1 (or the pseudogene TRBV3-2) combines with J gene TRBJ2-5; 10 nucleotides match TRBD1. CDR3 length equals 17 residues. CDR1 and CDR2 (germline): LGHDT, YNNKEL (reference sequence). V was clipped by 2 bases and J by 4 bases; unmatched bases: 10. DNA of the CDR3: TGTGCCAGCAGCCAAATGCCGGGACAGGGGACACGAGAGACCCAGTACTTC. Translated, it gives CASSQMPGQGTRETQYF.

This clone was seen just once. The gene calls are TRBV28 and TRBJ2-3; 8 positions agree with TRBD1. J was trimmed by 1 base and V by 6 bases; bases with no gene match: 0. This CDR3 region has 13 residues. Germline CDR1 is MDHEN and CDR2 is SYDVKM. In DNA form, the CDR3 reads TGTGCCAGCAGACAGGGGGGCACAGATACGCAGTATTTT. Translation gives CASRQGGTDTQYF.

The chain joins TRBV9 to TRBJ1-5, with D possibly TRBD1 on 5 matching bases. The CDR3 runs to 15 residues. The V gene's germline CDR1 is SGDLS and CDR2 YYNGEE. Between the trimmed V and J ends, which lost 4 bases and 5 bases, there was a span of 16 bases. CDR3 sequence reads: CASSSEFLGDQPQHF. CDR3 DNA sequence: TGTGCCAGCAGCTCGGAGTTCCTAGGGGATCAGCCCCAGCATTTT.

The gene calls are TRBV25-1 and TRBJ1-5, with D possibly matching TRBD1 (5 bases). The CDR3 has 14 residues. Germline CDR1 and CDR2: MGHDK and SYGVNS. V gave up 3 bases and J gave up 7 bases, with 13 bases separating them. CDR3: CASSDIGARQPQHF. DNA of the CDR3: TGTGCCAGCAGTGACATCGGGGCTCGGCAGCCCCAGCATTTT.

This sequence joins TRBV30 and TRBJ1-1; no definite D call. The CDR3 has 12 amino acids. Germline CDR1 GTSNPN, CDR2 SVGIG (reference sequence). V was cut by 4 bases and J by 1 base, with 7 bases left in between. This chain's CDR3 is CAWKAPNTEAFF. DNA of the CDR3: TGTGCCTGGAAAGCGCCGAACACTGAAGCTTTCTTT.

This clone was seen only once. The chain is built from TRBV6-5 and TRBJ1-3; tentatively, D is TRBD1 (5 bases). Looked up from germline, CDR1 is MNHEY and CDR2 is SVGAGI. The ends were cut back, 4 bases at V and 0 bases at J, with 7 bases in the middle. The CDR3 totals 14 residues. The CDR3 DNA reads as TGTGCCAGCAGTTCCGACAGCTCTGGAAACACCATATATTTT. Its translation: CASSSDSSGNTIYF.

This chain uses TRBV30 with TRBJ1-5; the D is unclear. The V gene's germline CDR1 is GTSNPN and CDR2 SVGIG (reference sequence). The CDR3 runs to 12 residues. The V gene lost 0 bases and the J gene lost 9 bases, with 9 bases spanning the gap. In DNA form, the CDR3 reads TGTGCCTGGAGTGTACGGGCGGGGCCCCAGCATTTT. Protein sequence: CAWSVRAGPQHF.

This rearrangement joins TRBV30 to TRBJ1-5; 8 bases align to TRBD1. The CDR3 length is 15 residues. Germline V gene data show CDR1 as GTSNPN and CDR2 as SVGIG (reference sequence). V shed 3 bases, J shed 7 bases, and the junction held 11 bases outside the gene matches. The CDR3 DNA follows: TGTGCCTGGAGCCGAACAGGGGGAGCAAGCCAGCCCCAGCATTTT. It is translated as CAWSRTGGASQPQHF. Combining the CDR3 with reference TRBV30 and TRBJ1-5 gives the whole variable domain SQTIHQWPATLVQPVGSPLSLECTVEGTSNPNLYWYRQAAGRGLQLLFYSVGIGQISSEVPQNLSASRPQDRQFILSSKKLLLSDSGFYLCAWSRTGGASQPQHFGDGTRLSIL.

V usage is TRBV5-1 and J usage is TRBJ2-1, with 10 bases matching TRBD1. The germline CDR1 and CDR2 sequences are SGHRS and YFSETQ. CDR3 length: 16 residues. V gave up 3 bases and J gave up 5 bases; unmatched junction bases: 8. CDR3 sequence: CASSYTGTGVNNEQFF. CDR3 DNA: TGCGCCAGCAGCTATACCGGGACAGGGGTCAACAATGAGCAGTTCTTC.

The J gene is TRBJ2-2, the V gene TRBV29-1, with 8 nucleotides matching TRBD1. Unmatched junction bases numbered 4, after V lost 6 bases and J lost 4 bases. This CDR3 comprises 13 residues. Germline V gene lookup returns CDR1 SQVTM and CDR2 ANQGSEA. The CDR3 bases are TGCAGCGTGGACAGGGCGGGCACCGGGGAGCTGTTTTTT. It encodes CSVDRAGTGELFF.

This chain connects TRBV13 to TRBJ2-7, with 9 bases aligning to TRBD1. The germline gives CDR1 PRHDT, CDR2 FYEKMQ (reference sequence). CDR3 length: 16 amino acids. V lost 5 bases and J lost 0; bases outside the gene matches: 8. The CDR3 region is CASSLRGTGHSYEQYF. Written as DNA, the CDR3 is TGTGCCAGCAGCCTACGGGGGACAGGGCACTCCTACGAGCAGTACTTC.

This clone was seen a single time. The chain couples TRBV10-3 to TRBJ1-2, with 7 nucleotides matching TRBD1. V was clipped by 10 bases and J by 6 bases; unmatched bases: 8. The CDR3 loop spans 12 amino acids. Germline CDR1 ENHRY, CDR2 SYGVKD. CDR3 DNA: TGTGCCACACAGGGGCCTACCAATGGCTACACCTTC. Encoded protein: CATQGPTNGYTF.

The genes are TRBV7-9 and TRBJ1-1; D gene ambiguous. The CDR3 is made up of 13 amino acids. Germline V gives CDR1 SEHNR, CDR2 FQNEAQ (reference sequence). V dropped 1 base and J dropped 5 bases, with 8 bases sitting between them. The CDR3 nucleotides are TGTGCCAGCAGCTTAGAATCGGGGACTGAAGCTTTCTTT. It encodes CASSLESGTEAFF.

This clone was recorded only once. The V call is TRBV5-4, the J call TRBJ1-5, with D hard to call. Germline lookup yields CDR1 SGHNT and CDR2 YYREEE (reference sequence). The V end was cut by 0 bases, the J end by 3 bases, with 10 bases between. The CDR3 has 15 amino acids. Here the CDR3 DNA reads TGTGCCAGCAGCTTGGCCCCGGGGAACAATCAGCCCCAGCATTTT. Protein: CASSLAPGNNQPQHF.

This rearrangement joins TRBV7-9 to TRBJ2-1, with 8 bases matching TRBD1. V lost 5 bases to trimming and J lost 1 base; unmatched junction nucleotides: 4. Germline V CDR1 and CDR2: SEHNR, FQNEAQ (reference sequence). This CDR3 has 15 amino acids. The CDR3 DNA reads as TGTGCCAGCAGCCCCGACAGGGGATCCTACAATGAGCAGTTCTTC. Protein sequence: CASSPDRGSYNEQFF.

The chain combines TRBV29-1 with TRBJ1-2; 7 nucleotides align to TRBD1. This CDR3 has 12 amino acids. V gave up 6 bases and J gave up 4 bases; unmatched junction bases: 5. CDR1 is SQVTM, CDR2 ANQGSEA, per germline. This chain's CDR3 is CSVAQGGYGYTF. In DNA form, the CDR3 reads TGCAGCGTCGCTCAGGGGGGCTATGGCTACACCTTC.

This clone has just a few counts. The chain employs TRBV27 and TRBJ2-1; maybe TRBD1 (5 bases). Trimming shortened V by 1 base and J by 8 bases, and 12 bases separated the two germline ends. CDR1 and CDR2 from the germline V gene are MNHEY and SMNVEV (reference sequence). The CDR3 spans 14 residues. The CDR3 DNA reads as TGTGCCAGCAGTTTATGGCAGGGTGGCGATGAGCAGTTCTTC. This codes for CASSLWQGGDEQFF.

The chain links TRBV7-8 to TRBJ1-1, with a tentative D call TRBD1 (6 bases). The CDR3 contains 16 residues. Trimming pared 2 bases from V and 2 bases from J, leaving 15 bases between. Looked up from germline, CDR1 is SGHVS and CDR2 is FQNEAQ. The CDR3 here is CASSLPRGRSNTEAFF. The CDR3 DNA reads as TGTGCCAGCAGCTTACCCAGGGGCAGGTCTAACACTGAAGCTTTCTTT.